This is a list of T cell receptor beta chains from one sample in a study of identical twins. TCRdb independently ran MiXCR on the 5' RACE reads; one entry per CDR3 protein. The sample records 400,000 to 500,000 distinct CDR3 sequences, about 18% being singletons. Sequencing input: naive T cells sorted from blood. Receptor source: a man aged 50 to 59 in good health. Each CDR3 is given with its conserved first and last residue. A D gene is named only where the DNA matches it firmly. Size values are once, few and many counts, or a class for expanded clones, and some rows have none.

j_call: TRBJ1-2
cdr3_length: 15
d_call: NA
clone_size: few
v_call: TRBV6-5
cdr3_aa: CASSYSRAGSYGYTF
cdr3_nt: TGTGCCAGCAGTTACTCCCGGGCAGGGAGCTATGGCTACACCTTC

j_call: TRBJ2-5
cdr3_length: 16
d_call: NA
clone_size: few
v_call: TRBV27
cdr3_aa: CASSLTSLGGQETQYF
cdr3_nt: TGTGCCAGCAGTTTAACTAGCTTAGGGGGTCAAGAGACCCAGTACTTC

j_call: TRBJ1-2
cdr3_length: 12
d_call: NA
clone_size: few
v_call: TRBV29-1
cdr3_aa: CSAAGNNYGYTF
cdr3_nt: TGCAGCGCCGCCGGGAATAACTATGGCTACACCTTC

j_call: TRBJ2-1
cdr3_length: 15
d_call: NA
clone_size: NA
v_call: TRBV7-2
cdr3_aa: CASSPQLSSYNEQFF
cdr3_nt: TGTGCCAGCAGCCCACAATTAAGCTCCTACAATGAGCAGTTCTTC

j_call: TRBJ1-4
cdr3_length: 15
d_call: NA
clone_size: few
v_call: TRBV4-2
cdr3_aa: CASSQERRQTEKLFF
cdr3_nt: TGTGCCAGCAGCCAAGAACGGAGGCAGACTGAAAAACTGTTTTTT

j_call: TRBJ2-7
cdr3_length: 16
d_call: TRBD1
clone_size: many
v_call: TRBV5-8
cdr3_aa: CASSSEVRTGSGEQYF
cdr3_nt: TGTGCCAGCAGCTCGGAGGTTCGGACAGGGTCGGGCGAGCAGTACTTC

j_call: TRBJ2-7
cdr3_length: 13
d_call: NA
clone_size: NA
v_call: TRBV29-1
cdr3_aa: CSVEADRSYEQYF
cdr3_nt: TGCAGCGTTGAGGCGGACCGCTCCTACGAGCAGTACTTC

j_call: TRBJ1-4
cdr3_length: 14
d_call: NA
clone_size: few
v_call: TRBV6-5
cdr3_aa: CASSYSEGNEKLFF
cdr3_nt: TGTGCCAGCAGTTACTCAGAGGGAAATGAAAAACTGTTTTTT

j_call: TRBJ2-2
cdr3_length: 17
d_call: TRBD2
clone_size: many
v_call: TRBV4-3
cdr3_aa: CASSRFGTSMDTGELFF
cdr3_nt: TGCGCCAGCAGCCGGTTCGGGACTAGTATGGACACCGGGGAGCTGTTTTTT

j_call: TRBJ1-2
cdr3_length: 14
d_call: NA
clone_size: NA
v_call: TRBV4-3
cdr3_aa: CASSQDGGHSGYTF
cdr3_nt: TGCGCCAGCAGCCAAGATGGGGGACACTCTGGCTACACCTTC

j_call: TRBJ2-7
cdr3_length: 14
d_call: NA
clone_size: few
v_call: TRBV12-3/TRBV12-4
cdr3_aa: CASTQSRGTLEQYF
cdr3_nt: TGTGCCAGCACCCAAAGCAGGGGAACCCTCGAGCAGTACTTC

j_call: TRBJ1-1
cdr3_length: 15
d_call: TRBD1
clone_size: many
v_call: TRBV6-2/TRBV6-3
cdr3_aa: CASSSIPDRDTEAFF
cdr3_nt: TGTGCCAGCAGTTCTATACCGGACAGGGACACTGAAGCTTTCTTT

j_call: TRBJ2-2
cdr3_length: 12
d_call: NA
clone_size: NA
v_call: TRBV2
cdr3_aa: CARGVDTGELFF
cdr3_nt: TGTGCCAGGGGGGTGGACACCGGGGAGCTGTTTTTT

j_call: TRBJ2-5
cdr3_length: 15
d_call: TRBD1
clone_size: NA
v_call: TRBV6-1
cdr3_aa: CASRGTGATQETQYF
cdr3_nt: TGTGCCAGCAGGGGAACAGGGGCCACCCAAGAGACCCAGTACTTC

j_call: TRBJ2-4
cdr3_length: 17
d_call: NA
clone_size: NA
v_call: TRBV20-1
cdr3_aa: CSAPQLISVVAKNIQYF
cdr3_nt: TGCAGTGCTCCCCAGCTGATATCTGTTGTCGCCAAAAACATTCAGTACTTC

j_call: TRBJ2-1
cdr3_length: 15
d_call: NA
clone_size: few
v_call: TRBV6-1
cdr3_aa: CASSPGAAAINEQFF
cdr3_nt: TGTGCCAGCAGCCCAGGGGCGGCCGCAATCAATGAGCAGTTCTTC

j_call: TRBJ2-2
cdr3_length: 14
d_call: NA
clone_size: NA
v_call: TRBV7-9
cdr3_aa: CASSLARAPGELFF
cdr3_nt: TGTGCCAGCAGCTTAGCGAGGGCCCCCGGGGAGCTGTTTTTT

j_call: TRBJ2-1
cdr3_length: 13
d_call: TRBD2
clone_size: few
v_call: TRBV20-1
cdr3_aa: CSASGRALGEQFF
cdr3_nt: TGCAGTGCTAGCGGGAGGGCCCTAGGTGAGCAGTTCTTC

j_call: TRBJ2-1
cdr3_length: 12
d_call: NA
clone_size: NA
v_call: TRBV20-1
cdr3_aa: CSARDPKSEQFF
cdr3_nt: TGCAGTGCTAGAGACCCCAAATCCGAGCAGTTCTTC

j_call: TRBJ2-7
cdr3_length: 18
d_call: TRBD1
clone_size: NA
v_call: TRBV5-1
cdr3_aa: CASSPGQGGRASSYEQYF
cdr3_nt: TGCGCCAGCAGCCCCGGACAGGGCGGGCGGGCAAGCTCCTACGAGCAGTACTTC

j_call: TRBJ2-3
cdr3_length: 15
d_call: NA
clone_size: once
v_call: TRBV5-1
cdr3_aa: CASSLYGASTDTQYF
cdr3_nt: TGCGCCAGCAGCTTGTACGGGGCTAGCACAGATACGCAGTATTTT

j_call: TRBJ1-1
cdr3_length: 12
d_call: NA
clone_size: NA
v_call: TRBV19
cdr3_aa: CATQAGNVEAFF
cdr3_nt: TGTGCCACCCAAGCTGGGAATGTTGAAGCTTTCTTT

j_call: TRBJ2-7
cdr3_length: 10
d_call: NA
clone_size: many
v_call: TRBV29-1
cdr3_aa: CSVAEYEQYF
cdr3_nt: TGCAGCGTTGCAGAATACGAGCAGTACTTC

j_call: TRBJ2-1
cdr3_length: 16
d_call: NA
clone_size: NA
v_call: TRBV6-5
cdr3_aa: CASSYSSRGSGDEQFF
cdr3_nt: TGTGCCAGCAGTTACTCGTCGAGGGGCTCGGGGGATGAGCAGTTCTTC

j_call: TRBJ1-2
cdr3_length: 14
d_call: TRBD1
clone_size: many
v_call: TRBV7-9
cdr3_aa: CASSKQGPNYGYTF
cdr3_nt: TGTGCCAGCAGCAAACAGGGGCCTAACTATGGCTACACCTTC

j_call: TRBJ2-7
cdr3_length: 14
d_call: NA
clone_size: NA
v_call: TRBV6-1
cdr3_aa: CASSAAGTAYEQYF
cdr3_nt: TGTGCCAGCAGCGCAGCGGGGACAGCCTACGAGCAGTACTTC

j_call: TRBJ2-5
cdr3_length: 14
d_call: TRBD2
clone_size: many
v_call: TRBV20-1
cdr3_aa: CSASLSGRSETQYF
cdr3_nt: TGCAGTGCTAGCCTTAGCGGGAGAAGCGAGACCCAGTACTTC

j_call: TRBJ1-5
cdr3_length: 16
d_call: NA
clone_size: many
v_call: TRBV4-2
cdr3_aa: CASRKTGQGGNQPQHF
cdr3_nt: TGTGCCAGCCGGAAAACAGGGCAGGGTGGCAATCAGCCCCAGCATTTT

j_call: TRBJ1-6
cdr3_length: 15
d_call: NA
clone_size: NA
v_call: TRBV7-2
cdr3_aa: CASNVQGSYNSPLHF
cdr3_nt: TGTGCCAGCAACGTCCAAGGTTCCTATAATTCACCCCTCCACTTT

j_call: TRBJ1-2
cdr3_length: 11
d_call: NA
clone_size: NA
v_call: TRBV7-9
cdr3_aa: CASSLALGYTF
cdr3_nt: TGTGCCAGCAGCTTAGCGCTTGGCTACACCTTC

j_call: TRBJ2-3
cdr3_length: 15
d_call: TRBD2
clone_size: NA
v_call: TRBV10-3
cdr3_aa: CAISEEAGGADTQYF
cdr3_nt: TGTGCCATCAGTGAGGAGGCGGGGGGCGCAGATACGCAGTATTTT

j_call: TRBJ2-7
cdr3_length: 15
d_call: NA
clone_size: many
v_call: TRBV3-1
cdr3_aa: CASSQDSINPYEQYF
cdr3_nt: TGTGCCAGCAGCCAAGATTCTATCAACCCCTACGAGCAGTACTTC

j_call: TRBJ2-4
cdr3_length: 18
d_call: NA
clone_size: NA
v_call: TRBV4-2
cdr3_aa: CASSQGWGEGAAKDIQYF
cdr3_nt: TGTGCCAGCAGCCAGGGATGGGGGGAGGGGGCCGCCAAGGACATTCAGTACTTC

j_call: TRBJ2-7
cdr3_length: 18
d_call: TRBD2
clone_size: many
v_call: TRBV11-3
cdr3_aa: CASSPGTSGTGDRYEQYF
cdr3_nt: TGTGCCAGCAGCCCAGGGACTAGCGGGACGGGGGATCGGTACGAGCAGTACTTC

j_call: TRBJ1-2
cdr3_length: 16
d_call: NA
clone_size: few
v_call: TRBV2
cdr3_aa: CASIIDRKIPNYGYTF
cdr3_nt: TGTGCCAGCATTATAGACAGGAAGATCCCCAACTATGGCTACACCTTC

j_call: TRBJ2-2
cdr3_length: 14
d_call: NA
clone_size: few
v_call: TRBV7-2
cdr3_aa: CASSASLDTGELFF
cdr3_nt: TGTGCCAGCAGCGCTTCCCTTGACACCGGGGAGCTGTTTTTT

j_call: TRBJ2-6
cdr3_length: 14
d_call: NA
clone_size: NA
v_call: TRBV7-6
cdr3_aa: CASATASGANVLTF
cdr3_nt: TGTGCCAGCGCGACAGCCTCTGGGGCCAACGTCCTGACTTTC